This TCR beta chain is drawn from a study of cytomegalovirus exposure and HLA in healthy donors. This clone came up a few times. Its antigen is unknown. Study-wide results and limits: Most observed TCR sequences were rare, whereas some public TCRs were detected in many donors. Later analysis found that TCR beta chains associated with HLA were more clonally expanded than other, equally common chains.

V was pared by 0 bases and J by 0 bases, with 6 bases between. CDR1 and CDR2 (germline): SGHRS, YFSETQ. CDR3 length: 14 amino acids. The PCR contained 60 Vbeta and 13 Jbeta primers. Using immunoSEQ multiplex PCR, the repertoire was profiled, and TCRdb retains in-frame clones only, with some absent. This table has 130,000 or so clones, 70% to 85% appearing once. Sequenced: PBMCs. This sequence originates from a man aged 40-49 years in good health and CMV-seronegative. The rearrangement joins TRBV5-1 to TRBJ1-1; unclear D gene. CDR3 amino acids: CASSLEEVNTEAFF. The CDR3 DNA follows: TGCGCCAGCAGCTTGGAGGAGGTGAACACTGAAGCTTTCTTT.